Sequencing of this T cell receptor beta chain was carried out in a study of blood T cell repertoires in COVID-19. About the study: From the United States, Italy and Spain came samples of acute and convalescent COVID-19.

Germline V gene data show CDR1 as KGHSH and CDR2 as LQKENI. Trimming took 2 bases from V and 11 from J; bases not matched to a gene: 14. The CDR3 is made up of 15 amino acids. Sequenced by immunoSEQ multiplex PCR; TCRdb stores in-frame clones only, minus some. The sample has roughly 230,000 clones; approximately 80% are singletons. The chain uses TRBV18 and TRBJ1-1; 7 bases line up with TRBD1. Specimen: peripheral blood. This sequence originates from a woman aged 50 to 60 with acute or convalescent COVID-19. The CDR3 DNA reads as TGTGCCAGCTCACCATCGACAGGACAGGCTAGCGGGGCTTTCTTT. Amino acids: CASSPSTGQASGAFF.